The rows below give T cell receptor beta chains drawn from one sample of a study of blood T cell repertoires in COVID-19. This table comes from immunoSEQ multiplex PCR, and its TCRdb copy is limited to in-frame clones, with some not included. Among about 360,000 clones listed, 80% to 90% were seen once. Sequenced sample: peripheral blood. The source of these receptors is a woman aged 60-70 years with COVID-19, enrolled during active disease. The CDR3 runs from the conserved cysteine through the conserved F or W. D genes are given only for firm matches. Some rows have no size entry. The others give once, few or many, or a class for an expanded clone.

cdr3_aa cdr3_nt v_call clone_size j_call d_call
CASSYSLGDLNEKLFF TGTGCCAGCAGTTACTCCCTTGGAGATCTAAATGAAAAACTGTTTTTT TRBV6-5 few TRBJ1-4 NA
CASGLVAKDTQYF TGTGCCAGCGGCCTGGTGGCCAAGGATACGCAGTATTTT TRBV7-2 NA TRBJ2-3 NA
CASLRDSITDTQYF TGTGCCAGCCTCCGGGACTCCATCACAGATACGCAGTATTTT TRBV10-3 NA TRBJ2-3 NA
CAWSSSTRSWVETQYF TGTGCCTGGAGTTCCTCCACTAGGAGCTGGGTAGAGACCCAGTACTTC TRBV30 NA TRBJ2-5 NA
CASSYVAEIAYGYTF TGTGCCAGCAGTTACGTGGCAGAAATAGCCTATGGCTACACCTTC TRBV6-5 NA TRBJ1-2 NA
CASSSGTTVSPLHF TGTGCCAGCAGTTCCGGGACTACTGTTTCACCCCTCCACTTT TRBV7-3 NA TRBJ1-6 NA
CASSLSAGRMADGYTF TGTGCCAGCAGCTTGAGCGCCGGCCGGATGGCGGATGGCTACACCTTC TRBV5-4 few TRBJ1-2 NA
CASSPGLGRFTDTQYF TGTGCCAGCAGCCCGGGACTAGGTCGGTTCACAGATACGCAGTATTTT TRBV5-4 NA TRBJ2-3 TRBD2
CATQEQGASTDTQYF TGCGCCACCCAGGAACAGGGAGCAAGCACAGATACGCAGTATTTT TRBV5-1 NA TRBJ2-3 NA
CASSRGQGAQDTEAFF TGTGCCAGCAGCCGGGGACAGGGGGCGCAGGACACTGAAGCTTTCTTT TRBV5-5 NA TRBJ1-1 TRBD1
CASRRQGAGELFF TGTGCCAGCAGAAGACAGGGGGCCGGGGAGCTGTTTTTT TRBV6-5 NA TRBJ2-2 TRBD1
CASSLPSGLIRELFF TGCGCCAGCAGCTTGCCTAGCGGCCTCATTCGGGAGCTGTTTTTT TRBV5-1 NA TRBJ2-2 TRBD2
CASILHRGLGTEAFF TGTGCCAGCATTCTTCACAGGGGGCTCGGCACTGAAGCTTTCTTT TRBV27 NA TRBJ1-1 TRBD1
CAISVQGDFSPLHF TGTGCCATCAGTGTGCAGGGTGATTTTTCACCCCTCCACTTT TRBV10-3 NA TRBJ1-6 NA
CSVAGTGGVLNYGYTF TGCAGCGTAGCCGGGACAGGCGGGGTACTTAACTATGGCTACACCTTC TRBV29-1 once TRBJ1-2 TRBD1
CASSLIASGVYNEQFF TGTGCCAGCAGCTTGATCGCTAGCGGGGTGTACAATGAGCAGTTCTTC TRBV7-3 NA TRBJ2-1 TRBD2
CASSATWGYTF TGTGCCAGCAGCGCTACCTGGGGCTACACCTTC TRBV7-9 NA TRBJ1-2 NA
CASSLVASQGATYEQYF TGTGCCAGCAGCTTAGTGGCCTCACAGGGGGCCACCTACGAGCAGTACTTC TRBV11-3 NA TRBJ2-7 TRBD1
CASSTGVGGNTIYF TGTGCCAGCAGTACGGGGGTCGGTGGAAACACCATATATTTT TRBV27 NA TRBJ1-3 NA